Following are 12 T cell receptor beta chains from one sample sequenced in a study of blood T cell repertoires in COVID-19. The assay was immunoSEQ multiplex PCR, and TCRdb's table has in-frame clones only and misses some. The profile shows about 220,000 clones, about 79% of them singletons. Specimen: PBMCs or T cells enriched from blood (not recorded which). All receptors derive from a woman between 40 and 50 years old with acute COVID-19.

The chain recombines TRBV28 with TRBJ1-1; D is possibly TRBD1 (5 bases). Trimming shortened V by 5 bases and J by 7 bases, and 11 bases separated the two germline ends. Germline V gives CDR1 MDHEN, CDR2 SYDVKM. CDR3 length: 12 residues. This chain's CDR3 is CASSRRTYEAFF. CDR3 in DNA: TGTGCCAGCAGTCGAAGGACATATGAAGCTTTCTTT.

V is TRBV5-1 and J is TRBJ2-7, with D unclear. V shed 0 bases and J shed 0 bases, with 7 bases lying between them. CDR3 size: 14 residues. Germline CDR1 reads SGHRS; CDR2 reads YFSETQ. The CDR3 is CASSLGGISYEQYF. DNA for the CDR3: TGCGCCAGCAGCTTGGGCGGTATCTCCTACGAGCAGTACTTC. Variable domain in full (rest from reference TRBV5-1 and TRBJ2-7): KAGVTQTPRYLIKTRGQQVTLSCSPISGHRSVSWYQQTPGQGLQFLFEYFSETQRNKGNFPGRFSGRQFSNSRSEMNVSTLELGDSALYLCASSLGGISYEQYFGPGTRLTVT.

The chain recombines TRBV18 with TRBJ1-3; D is perhaps TRBD1 (6 bases). Trimming left V 2 bases short and J 0 bases short, with 8 bases between. The germline V gene has CDR1 KGHSH and CDR2 LQKENI. CDR3 length: 15 amino acids. Here the CDR3 DNA reads TGTGCCAGCTCACCAAGGACAGACTCTGGAAACACCATATATTTT. It translates to CASSPRTDSGNTIYF.

The chain carries TRBV5-4 and TRBJ1-1, with D uncertain. Trimming stripped 4 bases from V and 5 bases from J, with 15 bases between. Germline lookup yields CDR1 SGHNT and CDR2 YYREEE (reference sequence). The CDR3 consists of 14 residues. The DNA of the CDR3 is TGTGCCAGCAGCCCACGAGGTCGCGGTACTGAAGCTTTCTTT. Amino acid sequence: CASSPRGRGTEAFF.

This clone was observed a handful of times. The chain carries TRBV7-9 and TRBJ1-6, with TRBD1 as a possible D gene (5 bases). With 1 base removed from V and 10 bases from J, the gap between germline ends came to 14 bases. Germline lookup yields CDR1 SEHNR and CDR2 FQNEAQ (reference sequence). The CDR3 loop spans 15 amino acids. This CDR3 is CASSLGVGDYSPLHF. The DNA for the CDR3 is TGTGCCAGCAGCTTAGGGGTAGGGGATTACTCACCCCTCCACTTT.

This rearrangement joins TRBV29-1 to TRBJ1-2, with 9 bases aligning to TRBD1. Germline V gives CDR1 SQVTM, CDR2 ANQGSEA. Trimming removed 0 bases from V and 14 bases from J; junction bases left unmatched: 10. The CDR3 extends over 13 amino acids. DNA for the CDR3: TGCAGCGTTGAAGATTTCGAACGGACAGGGGAAACCTTC. This encodes CSVEDFERTGETF.

This clone was counted once. The J gene is TRBJ1-1, the V gene TRBV4-3; D possibly corresponds to TRBD1 (5 bases). The CDR3 spans 15 residues. Per the germline V gene, CDR1 is LGHNA and CDR2 is YSLEER. With 0 bases removed from V and 4 bases from J, the gap between germline ends came to 12 bases. This CDR3 is CASSQDPRRGTEAFF. The CDR3 DNA is TGCGCCAGCAGCCAAGATCCCAGGAGGGGCACTGAAGCTTTCTTT.

The V call is TRBV4-1, the J call TRBJ2-3; tentative D call: TRBD1 (5 bases). CDR3 size: 16 residues. The V end was cut by 4 bases, the J end by 3 bases, with 17 bases between. The V gene's germline CDR1 is MGHRA and CDR2 YSYEKL. The CDR3: CASSRGGDGSTDTQYF. The CDR3 coding sequence is TGCGCCAGCAGCCGGGGCGGCGATGGGTCTACAGATACGCAGTATTTT.

This rearrangement joins TRBV2 to TRBJ1-6; 9 positions match TRBD1. The germline CDR1 and CDR2 sequences are SNHLY and FYNNEI. CDR3 length: 16 residues. After removal of 5 bases from V and 4 bases from J, the junction contained 6 bases not matched to a gene. CDR3 amino acids: CASSIDRGSYNSPLHF. The DNA of the CDR3 is TGTGCCAGCAGTATTGACAGGGGGTCGTATAATTCACCCCTCCACTTT.

The V gene is TRBV2, the J gene TRBJ2-6, with TRBD2 as a possible D gene (5 bases). The CDR3 is made up of 16 amino acids. CDR1 SNHLY and CDR2 FYNNEI come from the germline V gene. Deletions cut 1 base from V and 4 bases from J, with 11 bases between. The CDR3 DNA sequence: TGTGCCAGCAGTGAAGACAGAGGGTCGGGGGCCAACGTCCTGACTTTC. It yields the protein CASSEDRGSGANVLTF.

V and J are TRBV19 and TRBJ2-5, with TRBD2 matching 11 bases. This CDR3 has 16 amino acids. After removal of 3 bases from V and 1 base from J, the junction contained 4 bases not matched to a gene. Per germline, CDR1 LNHDA and CDR2 SQIVND (reference sequence). This chain's CDR3 is CASSMASGGTQETQYF. Here the CDR3 DNA reads TGTGCCAGTAGTATGGCTAGCGGGGGGACCCAAGAGACCCAGTACTTC.

This clone was detected once. The chain uses TRBV2 and TRBJ1-1; D remains unclear. The CDR3 extends over 14 amino acids. V lost 6 bases, J lost 4 bases, and 15 bases lay in between. Looked up from germline, CDR1 is SNHLY and CDR2 is FYNNEI. CDR3 sequence: CASSPGGVGTEAFF. The CDR3 bases are TGTGCCAGCAGCCCCGGAGGTGTGGGCACTGAAGCTTTCTTT.